This T cell receptor (beta chain) was identified during a study of T cell responses to AZD1222 COVID-19 vaccine. Profiling relied on immunoSEQ multiplex PCR, and the TCRdb table lists in-frame clones only, not all of them. This sample has 150,000 to 200,000 clones; approximately 92% occur once, and the top ten carry around 0.93%. V lost 5 bases, J lost 7 bases, and 8 bases stayed unmatched. From germline, CDR1 is SGHAT and CDR2 FQDESV (reference sequence). The CDR3 runs 14 residues. The V call is TRBV11-1, the J call TRBJ1-2, with 9 bases that match TRBD1. The starting material was peripheral blood, obtained 28 days after the second dose of the MenACWY control vaccine. This sequence was found in an adult who received the MenACWY meningococcal vaccine as a control. The CDR3 nucleotides read TGTGCCAGCAGCACAACCGGGACAGGGTTTGGCTACACCTTC. The encoded protein is CASSTTGTGFGYTF. Together with reference TRBV11-1 and TRBJ1-2, the CDR3 gives the full variable domain: EAEVAQSPRYKITEKSQAVAFWCDPISGHATLYWYRQILGQGPELLVQFQDESVVDDSQLPKDRFSAERLKGVDSTLKIQPAELGDSAMYLCASSTTGTGFGYTFGSGTRLTVV.